The rows below give T cell receptor beta chains drawn from one sample of a study of cytomegalovirus exposure and HLA in healthy donors. Repertoires were generated with immunoSEQ multiplex PCR, while TCRdb's copy carries only in-frame clones and drops some. The repertoire has 170,000 or so clones, roughly 77% of them found once; the top ten carry 1%. Sequencing was carried out using PBMCs. The receptors here all came from a woman aged 45-60 years in good health and CMV-seropositive. Both conserved end residues are part of each CDR3. A D gene is named only where the DNA matches it firmly. Rows give clone size only sometimes, using once, few, many, or a class for an expanded clone.

cdr3_nt cdr3_aa j_call d_call clone_size v_call
TGCGCCAGCAGCGCAAAGGACAGGGGGGAATACGAGCAGTACTTC CASSAKDRGEYEQYF TRBJ2-7 TRBD1 . TRBV5-1
TGTGCCAGCAGCGTAGGACTAGCGGGGATCTACGAGCAGTACTTC CASSVGLAGIYEQYF TRBJ2-7 TRBD2 . TRBV7-2
TGTGCCAGCATCGGGGGGGCGGGGTACGAGCAGTACTTC CASIGGAGYEQYF TRBJ2-7 TRBD2 . TRBV28
TGTGCCAGCTCACCGGCAACAGGGGGCTCCTACGAGCAGTACTTC CASSPATGGSYEQYF TRBJ2-7 TRBD1 . TRBV18
TGTGCCAGCAGTTCCCTTTCCTACGAGCAGTACTTC CASSSLSYEQYF TRBJ2-7 . . TRBV28
TGTGCCAGCAGCACCACTCATCTAGGACAGGGAACGACCGGGGAGCTGTTTTTT CASSTTHLGQGTTGELFF TRBJ2-2 TRBD1 . TRBV11-2
TGTGCTCCCGCGGGCGGGCAAAGCTCCACAGATACGCAGTATTTT CAPAGGQSSTDTQYF TRBJ2-3 . . TRBV30
TGTGCCAGCAGCGAGCCCGGGACAGGGTCCTACGAGCAGTACTTC CASSEPGTGSYEQYF TRBJ2-7 TRBD1 once TRBV5-4
TGTGCCAGCAGCTTGCGGGGGGGAACTGAAGCTTTCTTT CASSLRGGTEAFF TRBJ1-1 . . TRBV5-4
TGTGCCAGCAGTTTATTCCCCAGGGGTGGGGGGAACACTGAAGCTTTCTTT CASSLFPRGGGNTEAFF TRBJ1-1 . . TRBV28
TGTGCCAGCTCACCCAATATGGCCGTTGACACTGAAGCTTTCTTT CASSPNMAVDTEAFF TRBJ1-1 . . TRBV18
TGTGCCAGCAGTCCCGGGACAGGGACCTATGGCTACACCTTC CASSPGTGTYGYTF TRBJ1-2 TRBD1 . TRBV28
TGTGCCAGTAGTCGACTAGGGTCCCAAGAGACCCAGTACTTC CASSRLGSQETQYF TRBJ2-5 . . TRBV19
TGTGCCAGCAGTGAAATCCCTTACGAGCAGTACTTC CASSEIPYEQYF TRBJ2-7 . . TRBV6-1
TGTGCCAGCGCGTGGGGCAGTATCGAGCAGTACTTC CASAWGSIEQYF TRBJ2-7 . few TRBV28
TGTGCCAGCAGCTTGCCCCCAGGGGGACCTGGAAACACCATATATTTT CASSLPPGGPGNTIYF TRBJ1-3 TRBD1 . TRBV13
TGTGCCAGCAGCGTAGGACTAGCGGGGGAGGAGACCCAGTACTTC CASSVGLAGEETQYF TRBJ2-5 TRBD2 . TRBV9
TGTGCCAGCGGACGGAGGGCTAGCGGATACGAGCAGTACTTC CASGRRASGYEQYF TRBJ2-7 TRBD2 . TRBV7-9
TGTGCCAGCTCACCAACCCCTACTAGCGGAACTAATGAAAAACTGTTTTTT CASSPTPTSGTNEKLFF TRBJ1-4 . . TRBV18
TGTGCCAGCAGCCGAGGACTAGCGGGACTCATTCAGTACTTC CASSRGLAGLIQYF TRBJ2-4 TRBD2 . TRBV6-5
TGTGCCACCAGCAGATCCGGGACAGGGCTAGAAGGGAAAAAACTGTTTTTT CATSRSGTGLEGKKLFF TRBJ1-4 TRBD1 few TRBV15
TGTGCCAGTAGTAATCCCGGGACAGGGGTTGAGCAGTTCTTC CASSNPGTGVEQFF TRBJ2-1 TRBD1 once TRBV19
TGTGCCACCAGCAGGTTCTGGGATAGGGGAAGAACTGAAGCTTTCTTT CATSRFWDRGRTEAFF TRBJ1-1 . . TRBV15
TGTGCCAGCAGCTTGGTGGAGAAGAGCTACACCTTC CASSLVEKSYTF TRBJ1-2 . . TRBV5-5
TGTGCCACCAGCAGAGTTCCGACAGCAACTAATGAAAAACTGTTTTTT CATSRVPTATNEKLFF TRBJ1-4 . . TRBV15
TGTGCCAGCAGCTTATCGGGGAGGGACACTGAAGCTTTCTTT CASSLSGRDTEAFF TRBJ1-1 . . TRBV7-3
TGTGCCAGCACCACACGGGGTCGCTACGAGCAGTACTTC CASTTRGRYEQYF TRBJ2-7 . . TRBV6-1
TGTGCCAGCAGCTTGGGGGCATCTGAAGCTTTCTTT CASSLGASEAFF TRBJ1-1 . once TRBV5-6
TGTGCCAGCAGCGGAGGAGGTTTCACCGGGGAGCTGTTTTTT CASSGGGFTGELFF TRBJ2-2 . . TRBV5-5
TGTGCCAGCAGCTTCCGACTAGCGGGAGGAGGGAATGAGCAGTTCTTC CASSFRLAGGGNEQFF TRBJ2-1 TRBD2 . TRBV11-2
TGTGCCAGCAGTAGACAGGGAAGTTACAACACAGATACGCAGTATTTT CASSRQGSYNTDTQYF TRBJ2-3 TRBD1 . TRBV7-2
TGTGCCAGCAGCGTAACTCGAACAGATACGCAGTATTTT CASSVTRTDTQYF TRBJ2-3 . once TRBV7-8
TGTGCCAGCACCGGGACAGGGCATGAGCAGTACTTC CASTGTGHEQYF TRBJ2-7 TRBD1 . TRBV2
TGTGCCAGCAACAGGGGCAGGGCCTACGAGCAGTACTTC CASNRGRAYEQYF TRBJ2-7 TRBD1 . TRBV28
TGCAGCGCCCCCGGGGGACTAGCGGGGGGCACAGATACGCAGTATTTT CSAPGGLAGGTDTQYF TRBJ2-3 TRBD2 few TRBV29-1
TGTGCCAGCAGCCAAGGGTTAGCGGGGGGCACAGATACGCAGTATTTT CASSQGLAGGTDTQYF TRBJ2-3 TRBD2 . TRBV4-2
TGTGCCAGCAGCTTCAGACTAGCGGGGGGGCTAGATACGCAGTATTTT CASSFRLAGGLDTQYF TRBJ2-3 TRBD2 . TRBV7-3
TGTGCCAGCTCACCATTGGGACAGGGATCCTACGAGCAGTACTTC CASSPLGQGSYEQYF TRBJ2-7 TRBD1 . TRBV18
TGCGCCAGCAGCTTAGTACAGGGGAACTACACCTTC CASSLVQGNYTF TRBJ1-2 TRBD1 . TRBV5-1
TGTTCCAGCAGCTTAGGGTGGGATAGCGGACCCACCGGGGAGCTGTTTTTT CSSSLGWDSGPTGELFF TRBJ2-2 . . TRBV7-9
TGTGCCAGCAGCCAGACTAGCGGGAGTTGGGAGACCCAGTACTTC CASSQTSGSWETQYF TRBJ2-5 TRBD2 . TRBV7-3
TGTGCCTGGAGTCCAGGGTCAGTGATCAATACGCAGTATTTT CAWSPGSVINTQYF TRBJ2-3 . . TRBV30
TGTGCCAGCAGTCCCGCCCTAGCGGGGGTCTACAATGAGCAGTTCTTC CASSPALAGVYNEQFF TRBJ2-1 TRBD2 . TRBV28
TGTGCCAGCAGCAAAAGGACAGGGCCGAACTATGGCTACACCTTC CASSKRTGPNYGYTF TRBJ1-2 TRBD1 . TRBV7-9
TGCGCCAGCAGCTTGGGACAGGGGGAGTCGTACGAGCAGTACTTC CASSLGQGESYEQYF TRBJ2-7 TRBD1 once TRBV5-1
TGTGCCAGCAGTGAAGCGCTTCGGAGGAACTCACCCCTCCACTTT CASSEALRRNSPLHF TRBJ1-6 . . TRBV2
TGTGCCAGCAGTTTATCGACAGGGAGGAATTCACCCCTCCACTTT CASSLSTGRNSPLHF TRBJ1-6 TRBD1 . TRBV27
TGTGCCAGCAGCTTAGTACAGGTTCGTGGACAAGGGACATCCTACGAGCAGTACTTC CASSLVQVRGQGTSYEQYF TRBJ2-7 . once TRBV7-6
TGTGCCTGGAGTTCGACAGGGGGCGCCGACGAGCAGTACTTC CAWSSTGGADEQYF TRBJ2-7 TRBD1 . TRBV30
TGTGCCAGCAGCCTATCTTTCGGGGTGCAGGCAGATACGCAGTATTTT CASSLSFGVQADTQYF TRBJ2-3 . . TRBV7-2
TGTGCCAGCAGCGTACGTCGGACTAGCGGGAGATCCGGCGAGCAGTACTTC CASSVRRTSGRSGEQYF TRBJ2-7 TRBD2 . TRBV7-2
TGCAGCGTGCGCGTCAGGATGGGCACTGAAGCTTTCTTT CSVRVRMGTEAFF TRBJ1-1 . . TRBV29-1
TGCAGCGTTGATAGCGGGAGAGGGACAGATACGCAGTATTTT CSVDSGRGTDTQYF TRBJ2-3 TRBD2 . TRBV29-1
TGTGCCAGCAGCCCGGGACTAGCAGAGACCCAGTACTTC CASSPGLAETQYF TRBJ2-5 TRBD2 . TRBV7-2
TGTGCCAGCAGTTTAAATTGGGGGGGCGTGAACTATGGCTACACCTTC CASSLNWGGVNYGYTF TRBJ1-2 . once TRBV28
TGTGCCAGCAGCTCGACCAGCGCGGACTACGAGCAGTACTTC CASSSTSADYEQYF TRBJ2-7 . . TRBV7-2
TGTGCCAGTAGTATAACAGGGGCGAACACTGAAGCTTTCTTT CASSITGANTEAFF TRBJ1-1 TRBD1 . TRBV19
TGTGCCAGCAGCCCCCCCAGGACAGAATACAATGAGCAGTTCTTC CASSPPRTEYNEQFF TRBJ2-1 . once TRBV27
TGTGCCAGCAGCTTAGGTGCAGGGGCGAACTATGGCTACACCTTC CASSLGAGANYGYTF TRBJ1-2 . once TRBV7-8
TGTGCCAGCAGCGCGCGGGCTTCCTACGAGCAGTACTTC CASSARASYEQYF TRBJ2-7 . few TRBV9